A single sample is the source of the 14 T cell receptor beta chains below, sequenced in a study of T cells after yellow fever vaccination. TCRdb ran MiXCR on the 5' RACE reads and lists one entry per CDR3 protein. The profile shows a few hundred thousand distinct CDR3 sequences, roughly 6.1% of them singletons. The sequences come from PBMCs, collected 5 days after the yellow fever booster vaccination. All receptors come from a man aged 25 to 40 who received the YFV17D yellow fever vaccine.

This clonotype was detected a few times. CDR3 in DNA: TGCAGTGCGGAAGACTGGGGGAGCTCCTACAATGAGCAGTTCTTC. It encodes CSAEDWGSSYNEQFF. The chain is built from TRBV20-1 and TRBJ2-1; the D gene could be TRBD1 or TRBD2 (5 bases each). The V end was cut by 6 bases, the J end by 0 bases, with 15 bases between. Germline loops: CDR1 DFQATT, CDR2 SNEGSKA (reference sequence). The CDR3 totals 15 residues.

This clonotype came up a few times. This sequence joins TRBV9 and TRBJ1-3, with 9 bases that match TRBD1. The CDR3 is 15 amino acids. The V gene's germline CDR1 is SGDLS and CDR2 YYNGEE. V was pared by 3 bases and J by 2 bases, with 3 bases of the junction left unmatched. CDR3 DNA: TGTGCCAGCAGCGGGGGACAGGGCCCTGGAAACACCATATATTTT. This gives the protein CASSGGQGPGNTIYF.

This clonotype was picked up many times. For the CDR3, the DNA is TGTGCCAGCTCACCAGACAGCTTGGGTCAGCCCCAGCATTTT. Its translation: CASSPDSLGQPQHF. The chain has TRBV18 and TRBJ1-5; D possibly corresponds to TRBD1 (5 bases). Trimming took 2 bases from V and 6 from J, leaving 11 bases between them. Germline V gene lookup returns CDR1 KGHSH and CDR2 LQKENI. The CDR3 runs 14 residues.

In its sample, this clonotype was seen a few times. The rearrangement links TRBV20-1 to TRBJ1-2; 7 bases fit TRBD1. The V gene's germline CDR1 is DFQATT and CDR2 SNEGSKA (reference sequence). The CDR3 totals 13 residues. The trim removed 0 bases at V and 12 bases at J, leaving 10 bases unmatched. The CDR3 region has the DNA TGCAGTGCTAGAGACCTACTTACAGGGGTGGACACCTTC. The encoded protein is CSARDLLTGVDTF.

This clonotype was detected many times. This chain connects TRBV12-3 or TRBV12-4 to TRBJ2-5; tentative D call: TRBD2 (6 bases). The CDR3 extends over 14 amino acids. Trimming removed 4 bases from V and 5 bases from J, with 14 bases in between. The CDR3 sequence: CASSSTTSGETQYF. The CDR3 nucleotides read TGTGCCAGCAGTTCCACGACTAGTGGGGAGACCCAGTACTTC.

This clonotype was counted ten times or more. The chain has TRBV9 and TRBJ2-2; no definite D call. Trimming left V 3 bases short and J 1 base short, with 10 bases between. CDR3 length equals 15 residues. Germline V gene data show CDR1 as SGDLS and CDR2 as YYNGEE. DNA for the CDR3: TGTGCCAGCAGCGCCCAATCAGAGAACACCGGGGAGCTGTTTTTT. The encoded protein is CASSAQSENTGELFF.

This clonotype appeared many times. CDR3 region: CSVGRSSYNEQFF. CDR3 in DNA: TGCAGCGTTGGGCGGAGCTCCTACAATGAGCAGTTCTTC. The chain joins TRBV29-1 to TRBJ2-1, with no clear D. Trimming removed 4 bases at V and 0 bases at J, with 7 bases between. The CDR3 totals 13 residues. Germline V gene lookup returns CDR1 SQVTM and CDR2 ANQGSEA.

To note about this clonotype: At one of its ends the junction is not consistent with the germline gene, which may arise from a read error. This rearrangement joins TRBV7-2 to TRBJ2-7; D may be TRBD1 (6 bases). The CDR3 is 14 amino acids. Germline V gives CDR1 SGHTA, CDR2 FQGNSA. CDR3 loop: CASSLVMGAPLHSF. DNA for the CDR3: TGTGCCAGCAGCTTAGTGATGGGGGCCCCCCTCCATTCATTC. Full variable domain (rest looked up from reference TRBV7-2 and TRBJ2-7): GAGVSQSPSNKVTEKGKDVELRCDPISGHTALYWYRQSLGQGLEFLIYFQGNSAPDKSGLPSDRFSAERTGGSVSTLTIQRTQQEDSAVYLCASSLVMGAPLHSFGPGTRLTVT.

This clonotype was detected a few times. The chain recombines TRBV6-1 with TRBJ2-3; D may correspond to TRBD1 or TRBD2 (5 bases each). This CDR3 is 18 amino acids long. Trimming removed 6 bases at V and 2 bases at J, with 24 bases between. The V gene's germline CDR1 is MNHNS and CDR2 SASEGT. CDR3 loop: CASSRARTGTILTDTQYF. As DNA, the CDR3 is TGTGCCAGCAGCCGCGCGCGTACCGGGACGATACTCACAGATACGCAGTATTTT.

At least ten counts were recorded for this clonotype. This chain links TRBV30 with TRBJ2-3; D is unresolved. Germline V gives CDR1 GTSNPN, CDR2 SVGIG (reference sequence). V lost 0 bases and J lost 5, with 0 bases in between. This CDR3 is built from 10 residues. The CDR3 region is CAWSVDTQYF. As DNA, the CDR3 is TGTGCCTGGAGTGTAGATACGCAGTATTTT. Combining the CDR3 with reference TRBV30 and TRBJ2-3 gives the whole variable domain SQTIHQWPATLVQPVGSPLSLECTVEGTSNPNLYWYRQAAGRGLQLLFYSVGIGQISSEVPQNLSASRPQDRQFILSSKKLLLSDSGFYLCAWSVDTQYFGPGTRLTVL.

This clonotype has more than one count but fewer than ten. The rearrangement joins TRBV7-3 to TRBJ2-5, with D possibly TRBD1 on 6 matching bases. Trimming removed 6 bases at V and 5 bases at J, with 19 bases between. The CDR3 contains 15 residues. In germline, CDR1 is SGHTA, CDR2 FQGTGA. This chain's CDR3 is CASRTIGRGGETQYF. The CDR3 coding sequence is TGTGCCAGCAGGACAATCGGCAGGGGCGGCGAGACCCAGTACTTC.

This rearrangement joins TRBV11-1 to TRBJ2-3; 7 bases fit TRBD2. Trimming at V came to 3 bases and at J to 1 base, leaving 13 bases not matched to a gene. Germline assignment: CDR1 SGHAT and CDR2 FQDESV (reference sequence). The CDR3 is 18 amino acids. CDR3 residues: CASSLTPAGSGGTDTQYF. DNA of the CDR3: TGTGCCAGCAGCTTGACTCCTGCCGGGAGCGGGGGCACAGATACGCAGTATTTT.

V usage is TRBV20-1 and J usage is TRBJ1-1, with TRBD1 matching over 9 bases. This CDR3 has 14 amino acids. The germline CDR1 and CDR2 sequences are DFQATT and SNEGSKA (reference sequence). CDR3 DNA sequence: TGCAGGACCGGGACAGGGTTTTTTGGCACTGAAGCTTTCTTT. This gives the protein CRTGTGFFGTEAFF.

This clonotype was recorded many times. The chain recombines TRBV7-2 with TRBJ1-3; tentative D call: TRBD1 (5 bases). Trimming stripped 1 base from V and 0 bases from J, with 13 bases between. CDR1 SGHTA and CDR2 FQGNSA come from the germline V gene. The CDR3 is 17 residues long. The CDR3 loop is CASSLGGTYYSGNTIYF. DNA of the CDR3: TGTGCCAGCAGCTTAGGTGGGACGTATTACTCTGGAAACACCATATATTTT.